This T cell receptor (beta chain) was captured in a study of T cell responses to AZD1222 COVID-19 vaccine. The CDR3 covers 16 residues. Per the germline V gene, CDR1 is MGHRA and CDR2 is YSYEKL. Trimming took 4 bases from V and 9 from J; bases not matched to a gene: 12. This table comes from immunoSEQ multiplex PCR, and its TCRdb copy is limited to in-frame clones, with some not included. The top ten clones hold 27% of a sample with tens of thousands of clones, around 84% of them seen once. Sequenced here: peripheral blood, sampled on day 0 of AZD1222 vaccination. The sequence came from an adult in good health. The chain employs TRBV4-1 and TRBJ1-6, with 7 bases fitting TRBD1. CDR3 nucleotide sequence: TGCGCCAGCAGCCGAAACCTGGGGACAGACGGTTCACCCCTCCACTTT. As protein: CASSRNLGTDGSPLHF.